The 21 T cell receptor beta chains in this list originate from one sample, sequenced in a study of cytomegalovirus exposure and HLA in healthy donors. It was with 60 Vbeta and 13 Jbeta primers that the PCR ran. TCRdb's table, derived via immunoSEQ multiplex PCR, lists solely in-frame clones and lacks some. The sample records around 120,000 clones, around four fifths being singletons. Sequenced material: PBMCs. The receptors shown here come from a human donor in good health.

This clone was detected only a few times. The V and J genes are TRBV5-4 and TRBJ1-1; no reliable D call. CDR3 length: 15 amino acids. The V and J ends lost 1 base and 1 base respectively, with 11 bases between them. The germline V gene has CDR1 SGHNT and CDR2 YYREEE (reference sequence). CDR3 amino acids: CASSLITGGNTEAFF. DNA of the CDR3: TGTGCCAGCAGCTTGATAACTGGTGGGAACACTGAAGCTTTCTTT.

CDR3 nucleotides: TGCGCCAGCAGCACGGGGACAGTGTACGAGACCCAGTACTTC. This codes for CASSTGTVYETQYF. V usage is TRBV5-1 and J usage is TRBJ2-5; 7 positions agree with TRBD1. J was trimmed by 5 bases and V by 4 bases; bases with no gene match: 8. The CDR3 totals 14 residues. In germline, CDR1 is SGHRS, CDR2 YFSETQ.

The chain carries TRBV5-1 and TRBJ2-2; TRBD1 agrees at 8 bases. The V gene's germline CDR1 is SGHRS and CDR2 YFSETQ. The CDR3 totals 15 residues. V gave up 4 bases and J gave up 1 base; unmatched junction bases: 3. The CDR3 protein is CASSQDRENTGELFF. In nucleotides, the CDR3 is TGCGCCAGCAGCCAGGACAGGGAGAACACCGGGGAGCTGTTTTTT.

The V call is TRBV10-1, the J call TRBJ1-3, with D unresolved. V was clipped by 2 bases and J by 8 bases, with 13 bases between them. The CDR3 is 14 residues long. Germline loops: CDR1 WNHNN, CDR2 SYGVQD (reference sequence). The CDR3 nucleotides are TGCGCCAGCAGTGAGAAAATTACTAAGGACACCATATATTTT. This sequence encodes CASSEKITKDTIYF.

This chain connects TRBV5-1 to TRBJ2-5, with TRBD2 as a possible D gene (6 bases). The germline CDR1 and CDR2 sequences are SGHRS and YFSETQ. Trimming took off 0 bases at V and 3 bases at J, with 6 bases between the two ends. The CDR3 loop spans 13 amino acids. CDR3 DNA: TGCGCCAGCAGCTTGGGGGGGGAAGAGACCCAGTACTTC. Translation: CASSLGGEETQYF.

This chain joins TRBV5-1 and TRBJ1-2; TRBD1 is a possible D gene (5 bases). Deletions cut 4 bases from V and 7 bases from J, with 17 bases between. CDR3 length: 14 amino acids. CDR1 SGHRS and CDR2 YFSETQ come from the germline V gene. The DNA for the CDR3 is TGCGCCAGCAGCAACGTCCAGGGTGTAGGTGGCTACACCTTC. Translating it yields CASSNVQGVGGYTF. The variable domain in full, completed from reference TRBV5-1 and TRBJ1-2, reads KAGVTQTPRYLIKTRGQQVTLSCSPISGHRSVSWYQQTPGQGLQFLFEYFSETQRNKGNFPGRFSGRQFSNSRSEMNVSTLELGDSALYLCASSNVQGVGGYTFGSGTRLTVV.

V is TRBV27 and J is TRBJ2-1; 13 nucleotides line up with TRBD2. Germline CDR1 MNHEY, CDR2 SMNVEV (reference sequence). This CDR3 has 15 amino acids. V was pared by 4 bases and J by 5 bases, with 2 bases of the junction left unmatched. The CDR3 protein is CASSSGTSGNNEQFF. Written as DNA, the CDR3 is TGTGCCAGCAGTTCCGGGACTAGCGGGAACAATGAGCAGTTCTTC.

V gene TRBV25-1 combines with J gene TRBJ1-6, with 10 bases identical to TRBD1. Unmatched junction bases numbered 4, after V lost 5 bases and J lost 9 bases. The CDR3 sequence is 14 residues long. Germline-derived CDR1 and CDR2 are MGHDK and SYGVNS. The DNA of the CDR3 is TGTGCCAGCAGTTTTGGGACAGGGGTTTCACCCCTCCACTTT. Amino acids: CASSFGTGVSPLHF.

The chain employs TRBV7-9 and TRBJ2-3; a possible D gene is TRBD2 (7 bases). This CDR3 is built from 16 residues. V lost 0 bases and J 3 bases, leaving 13 bases between the germline ends. In germline, CDR1 is SEHNR, CDR2 FQNEAQ (reference sequence). The CDR3 coding sequence is TGTGCCAGCAGCTTAGCTAGGGGGACTACGACAGATACGCAGTATTTT. Its translation is CASSLARGTTTDTQYF.

V gene TRBV6-1 combines with J gene TRBJ2-3, with 7 bases identical to TRBD1. The V gene end was trimmed by 2 bases and the J gene end by 6 bases; junction bases not matched to a gene: 8. This CDR3 contains 15 residues. Germline V gene sequence: CDR1 MNHNS, CDR2 SASEGT. The CDR3 loop is CASSEYSGGVDTQYF. In DNA form, the CDR3 reads TGTGCCAGCAGTGAATATTCAGGGGGTGTCGATACGCAGTATTTT.

Only one count was recorded for this clone. The J gene is TRBJ2-7, the V gene TRBV6-6; TRBD1 agrees at 9 bases. The junction had 8 bases not matched to a gene; V was cut back by 6 bases and J by 5 bases. The germline V gene encodes CDR1 MNHNY and CDR2 SVGAGI (reference sequence). The CDR3 is 14 amino acids. The CDR3 bases are TGTGCCAGCAGCACCGGGACAGGGACTCACGAGCAGTACTTC. It yields the protein CASSTGTGTHEQYF.

This chain joins TRBV7-9 and TRBJ2-1; 9 bases are a match to TRBD2. Germline V gene sequence: CDR1 SEHNR, CDR2 FQNEAQ (reference sequence). Losses at the gene ends were 5 bases for V and 1 base for J; bases not matched to a gene: 3. This CDR3 contains 15 residues. The chain's CDR3 is CASSRSGGSYNEQFF. DNA of the CDR3: TGTGCCAGCAGCCGAAGCGGGGGGTCCTACAATGAGCAGTTCTTC.

This sequence joins TRBV7-9 and TRBJ2-7, with 8 bases aligning to TRBD1. The junction had 6 bases not matched to a gene; V was cut back by 5 bases and J by 3 bases. There are 14 residues in the CDR3. The V gene's germline CDR1 is SEHNR and CDR2 FQNEAQ (reference sequence). DNA of the CDR3: TGTGCCAGCAGCCTCGGGACAGGTCTCTACGAGCAGTACTTC. This codes for CASSLGTGLYEQYF. Together with reference TRBV7-9 and TRBJ2-7, the CDR3 gives the full variable domain: DTGVSQNPRHKITKRGQNVTFRCDPISEHNRLYWYRQTLGQGPEFLTYFQNEAQLEKSRLLSDRFSAERPKGSFSTLEIQRTEQGDSAMYLCASSLGTGLYEQYFGPGTRLTVT.

This rearrangement joins TRBV2 to TRBJ1-1; D is ambiguous. This CDR3 has 13 residues. V was trimmed by 6 bases and J by 2 bases, leaving 10 bases between them. CDR1 is SNHLY and CDR2 is FYNNEI in the germline V gene. CDR3 in amino acids: CASRTTANTEAFF. Written as DNA, the CDR3 is TGTGCCAGCAGGACTACAGCAAACACTGAAGCTTTCTTT.

The chain joins TRBV27 to TRBJ1-2; D not certain. The V gene lost 4 bases and the J gene lost 8 bases, with 8 bases spanning the gap. Germline CDR1 is MNHEY and CDR2 is SMNVEV (reference sequence). The CDR3 is 11 amino acids. The CDR3 reads CASSSGWGYTF. Written as DNA, the CDR3 is TGTGCCAGCAGTTCAGGTTGGGGCTACACCTTC.

V usage is TRBV6-4 and J usage is TRBJ2-1; possibly TRBD2 for D (6 bases). The V and J ends lost 10 bases and 3 bases respectively, with 19 bases between them. CDR1 and CDR2 from the germline V gene are MRHNA and SNTAGT. This CDR3 region has 15 residues. CDR3 DNA: TGTGCCACCTTTGGGGCGGGGAGATACTACAATGAGCAGTTCTTC. Its protein is CATFGAGRYYNEQFF.

V usage is TRBV28 and J usage is TRBJ2-3, with D tentatively TRBD1 (5 bases). Germline V gives CDR1 MDHEN, CDR2 SYDVKM. V was cut by 5 bases and J by 3 bases, with 21 bases left in between. CDR3 size: 17 residues. The CDR3 here is CASSPYLLLAGTDTQYF. CDR3 coding DNA: TGTGCCAGCAGTCCCTATCTATTACTGGCAGGGACAGATACGCAGTATTTT.

This chain connects TRBV28 to TRBJ1-2; D possibly corresponds to TRBD1 (6 bases). CDR1 is MDHEN and CDR2 is SYDVKM in the germline V gene. The CDR3 has 14 amino acids. Trimming stripped 8 bases from V and 12 bases from J, with 25 bases between. CDR3: CASHSGGPAGGHTF. In DNA, the CDR3 is TGTGCCAGCCATAGTGGAGGGCCAGCGGGGGGCCACACCTTC.

The chain couples TRBV28 to TRBJ2-2, with 8 nucleotides matching TRBD2. The ends lost 11 bases at V and 0 bases at J; junction bases unmatched: 2. Looked up from germline, CDR1 is MDHEN and CDR2 is SYDVKM. CDR3 length equals 13 residues. The DNA for the CDR3 is TGTGCCGGCGGGGGGCCGAACACCGGGGAGCTGTTTTTT. Translation: CAGGGPNTGELFF.

This rearrangement joins TRBV28 to TRBJ1-1; TRBD1 matches at 9 bases. Germline lookup yields CDR1 MDHEN and CDR2 SYDVKM. The CDR3 consists of 13 residues. V dropped 3 bases and J dropped 11; count of bases not matched to a gene: 7. In DNA form, the CDR3 reads TGTGCCAGCAGTTTTTCACAGGGGGCGCCCGCTTTCTTT. Protein: CASSFSQGAPAFF.

The chain has TRBV6-1 and TRBJ2-5; D gene uncertain. Germline V gene data show CDR1 as MNHNS and CDR2 as SASEGT. CDR3 length equals 14 residues. Trimming pared 6 bases from V and 7 bases from J, leaving 18 bases between. The CDR3 nucleotides read TGTGCCAGCAGCCCCCAGAGGTTGGGTCGGACCCAGTACTTC. Its protein is CASSPQRLGRTQYF.